This record covers a single T cell receptor (beta chain). The protocol was immunoSEQ multiplex PCR, while the TCRdb copy is restricted to in-frame clones and leaves out a portion. Seen here are 55,000 to 80,000 clones, around 97% observed once, and the top ten hold roughly 0.19%. This sample is part of a study of technical replicates of blood from a handful of donors. Trimming pared 3 bases from V and 1 base from J, leaving 6 bases between. Germline loops: CDR1 MNHEY, CDR2 SMNVEV (reference sequence). CDR3 length: 13 amino acids. This chain joins TRBV27 and TRBJ1-1; no reliable D call. This clonotype originated in a human donor in good health. Sequencing was done on a sample of T cells isolated from PBMCs. The CDR3: CASSFYQNTEAFF. CDR3 nucleotides: TGTGCCAGCAGTTTCTACCAGAACACTGAAGCTTTCTTT.